Listed below are T cell receptor beta chains from one sample, sequenced in a study of early T cells in non-severe SARS-CoV-2 infection. TCRdb ran MiXCR on the 5' RACE reads and lists one entry per CDR3 protein. The top ten hold roughly a tenth of the sample, which has roughly 52,000 distinct CDR3 sequences, 7% to 9% seen once. The specimen was whole blood. Every receptor here comes from an adult who was a healthcare worker with PCR-confirmed SARS-CoV-2 infection or an uninfected control (not recorded which). Each CDR3 is given with its conserved first and last residue. A D gene is named only where the DNA matches it firmly. Clone size is given for some rows only: seen once, a few or many times, or a class if the clone is expanded.

-,many,TRBJ2-2,TRBV7-8,CASSSRGGRANTGELFF,TGTGCCAGCAGCTCTAGAGGGGGGAGAGCGAACACCGGGGAGCTGTTTTTT
-,-,TRBJ1-4,TRBV4-3,CASSRRLLATNEKLFF,TGCGCCAGCAGCCGCCGACTTCTAGCAACTAATGAAAAACTGTTTTTT
-,many,TRBJ1-1,TRBV7-8,CASSLARWEDKGNTEAFF,TGTGCCAGCAGCTTAGCTAGGTGGGAGGACAAGGGAAACACTGAAGCTTTCTTT
TRBD1,-,TRBJ2-2,TRBV11-2,CASRGRDRGRTGELFF,TGTGCCAGCAGGGGCCGGGACAGGGGAAGAACCGGGGAGCTGTTTTTT
-,few,TRBJ2-1,TRBV27,CASTDDILDEQFF,TGTGCCAGCACCGATGACATCCTCGATGAGCAGTTCTTC
TRBD1,-,TRBJ2-3,TRBV5-6,CASIIRGLLYTQYF,TGTGCCAGCATCATAAGGGGGCTTCTGTATACGCAGTATTTT
-,few,TRBJ2-3,TRBV11-3,CASSFGPGYPDTQYF,TGTGCCAGCAGCTTTGGGCCTGGGTACCCAGATACGCAGTATTTT
-,-,TRBJ1-2,TRBV6-2/TRBV6-3,CATTVGNYGYTF,TGTGCCACCACCGTGGGAAACTATGGCTACACCTTC
-,many,TRBJ2-3,TRBV7-2,CASSLNGRLDTQYF,TGTGCCAGCAGCTTAAATGGGAGGCTAGATACGCAGTATTTT
-,few,TRBJ2-1,TRBV12-3/TRBV12-4,CASSFGKSGVPVYNEQFF,TGTGCCAGCAGTTTTGGGAAATCGGGGGTCCCCGTCTACAATGAGCAGTTCTTC
-,few,TRBJ2-7,TRBV10-3,CAISFSGTSYEQYF,TGTGCCATCAGCTTTTCCGGGACGTCCTACGAGCAGTACTTC
-,-,TRBJ1-6,TRBV27,CASSLAGFDSPLHF,TGTGCCAGCAGTTTGGCGGGATTTGATTCACCCCTCCACTTT
TRBD1,many,TRBJ2-7,TRBV11-2,CASSYQGDEQYF,TGTGCCAGCAGCTATCAGGGGGACGAGCAGTACTTC
TRBD1,many,TRBJ1-2,TRBV5-1,CASSYRTGGAGYTF,TGCGCCAGCAGCTACAGGACAGGGGGCGCAGGCTACACCTTC
-,many,TRBJ1-1,TRBV29-1,CSVVEGNTEAFF,TGCAGCGTTGTGGAGGGAAACACTGAAGCTTTCTTT
TRBD1,-,TRBJ2-7,TRBV11-2,CASSQSTGGYEQYF,TGTGCCAGCAGCCAATCGACAGGGGGCTACGAGCAGTACTTC
-,many,TRBJ2-2,TRBV6-1,CASSEVWAPNTGELFF,TGTGCCAGCAGTGAAGTTTGGGCACCGAACACCGGGGAGCTGTTTTTT
-,few,TRBJ2-7,TRBV6-5,CASSYGGQPYEQYF,TGTGCCAGCAGTTACGGAGGACAGCCCTACGAGCAGTACTTC
TRBD1,many,TRBJ2-7,TRBV27,CASKINRGWNEQYF,TGTGCCAGCAAAATAAACAGGGGGTGGAACGAGCAGTACTTC
-,few,TRBJ2-7,TRBV7-3,CASSLGLAGEQYF,TGTGCCAGCAGCTTAGGGCTAGCAGGCGAGCAGTACTTC
-,-,TRBJ1-4,TRBV9,CASSVESRPENEKLFF,TGTGCCAGCAGCGTAGAGTCCCGGCCCGAGAATGAAAAACTGTTTTTT
TRBD2,few,TRBJ2-7,TRBV29-1,CSVDGGNPYEQYF,TGCAGCGTTGACGGGGGGAATCCCTACGAGCAGTACTTC
-,few,TRBJ2-7,TRBV27,CASSLKGAYSYEQYF,TGTGCCAGCAGTTTAAAGGGAGCTTACTCCTACGAGCAGTACTTC
-,-,TRBJ1-1,TRBV6-4,CASSDSGENTEAFF,TGTGCCAGCAGTGACTCAGGAGAAAACACTGAAGCTTTCTTT
TRBD1,few,TRBJ2-2,TRBV19,CASSITGANTGELFF,TGTGCCAGTAGTATCACAGGGGCGAACACCGGGGAGCTGTTTTTT
-,-,TRBJ1-5,TRBV12-3/TRBV12-4,CASSLRSGNQPQHF,TGTGCCAGCAGTTTAAGGTCAGGCAATCAGCCCCAGCATTTT
TRBD2,many,TRBJ2-7,TRBV4-2,CASSQRSGSDEQYF,TGTGCCAGCAGCCAAAGAAGCGGGAGCGACGAGCAGTACTTC
-,many,TRBJ2-5,TRBV29-1,CSVEDSKASGSETQYF,TGCAGCGTTGAAGACTCTAAGGCGAGCGGTTCGGAGACCCAGTACTTC
-,-,TRBJ2-1,TRBV7-2,CASSLGDRSYNEQFF,TGTGCCAGCAGCTTGGGAGATCGCTCCTACAATGAGCAGTTCTTC
TRBD1,-,TRBJ2-7,TRBV3-1,CASSRGTVSYEQYF,TGTGCCAGCAGCCGAGGGACAGTCTCCTACGAGCAGTACTTC
-,many,TRBJ2-7,TRBV18,CASSEGPSVYEQYF,TGTGCCAGCTCGGAGGGGCCTTCGGTCTACGAGCAGTACTTC
TRBD1,-,TRBJ1-6,TRBV6-4,CASSEQQGTPLHF,TGTGCCAGCAGTGAACAACAGGGGACACCCCTCCACTTT
TRBD1,-,TRBJ2-7,TRBV7-9,CASSLGQGAWEQYF,TGTGCCAGCAGCCTGGGACAGGGGGCCTGGGAGCAGTACTTC